These 24 T cell receptor beta chains were all obtained from the same sample, sequenced in a study of blood T cell repertoires in COVID-19. Sequenced by immunoSEQ multiplex PCR; TCRdb stores in-frame clones only, minus some. Here the sample spans approximately 210,000 clones, 75% to 85% being singletons. Sequencing was carried out using PBMCs or T cells enriched from blood (not recorded which). These TCRs come from a man in his thirties or forties with acute COVID-19.

This chain uses TRBV3-1 (or the pseudogene TRBV3-2) with TRBJ2-7; D gene unclear. CDR3 size: 14 residues. CDR1 is LGHDT, CDR2 YNNKEL, per germline (reference sequence). V was cut by 1 base and J by 0 bases, with 7 bases left in between. CDR3 DNA: TGTGCCAGCAGCCAAGGGCAGGTCTCCTACGAGCAGTACTTC. Residues: CASSQGQVSYEQYF.

The chain couples TRBV15 to TRBJ1-4; 8 bases match TRBD1. V shed 4 bases, J shed 8 bases, and the junction held 18 bases outside the gene matches. The CDR3 contains 18 residues. CDR1 and CDR2 (germline): LNHNV, YYDKDF (reference sequence). The CDR3 region is CATSTSGGTGDRGEKLFF. The CDR3 nucleotides read TGTGCCACCAGCACCTCAGGGGGGACAGGAGACAGAGGGGAAAAACTGTTTTTT. Combining the CDR3 with reference TRBV15 and TRBJ1-4 gives the whole variable domain DAMVIQNPRYQVTQFGKPVTLSCSQTLNHNVMYWYQQKSSQAPKLLFHYYDKDFNNEADTPDNFQSRRPNTSFCFLDIRSPGLGDTAMYLCATSTSGGTGDRGEKLFFGSGTQLSVL.

The J gene is TRBJ2-3, the V gene TRBV7-3; D remains unclear. Trimming removed 2 bases at V and 6 bases at J, with 12 bases between. The CDR3 spans 14 residues. Germline loops: CDR1 SGHTA, CDR2 FQGTGA. The CDR3 spells CASSLSSSGDTQYF. In nucleotides, the CDR3 is TGTGCCAGCAGCTTATCCTCATCTGGCGATACGCAGTATTTT.

The V call is TRBV27, the J call TRBJ1-2, with 9 bases matching TRBD1. V trimming: 6 bases; J trimming: 8 bases; junction bases outside the gene matches: 10. Germline V lookup: CDR1 MNHEY, CDR2 SMNVEV (reference sequence). The CDR3 spans 14 residues. The CDR3 region has the DNA TGTGCCAGCAGCCCACCCGGGACAGGGAGGGGCTACACCTTC. Protein: CASSPPGTGRGYTF.

The chain employs TRBV11-3 and TRBJ1-5, with D hard to call. The CDR3 is 16 residues long. The V end was cut by 1 base, the J end by 7 bases, with 17 bases between. Germline-derived CDR1 and CDR2 are SGHNT and YENEEA. CDR3 nucleotides: TGTGCCAGCAGCTTAGGTCTGGGGAGCTGTAAGCAGCCCCAGCATTTT. It is translated as CASSLGLGSCKQPQHF.

This chain links TRBV2 with TRBJ1-1; D unresolved. Trimming cost V 2 bases and J 1 base, with 8 bases left between them. The CDR3 is made up of 14 amino acids. The germline CDR1 and CDR2 sequences are SNHLY and FYNNEI. The CDR3 here is CASSEFEGNTEAFF. The CDR3 DNA sequence: TGTGCCAGCAGTGAATTTGAGGGGAACACTGAAGCTTTCTTT. The full variable domain, with the rest looked up from reference TRBV2 and TRBJ1-1, is EPEVTQTPSHQVTQMGQEVILRCVPISNHLYFYWYRQILGQKVEFLVSFYNNEISEKSEIFDDQFSVERPDGSNFTLKIRSTKLEDSAMYFCASSEFEGNTEAFFGQGTRLTVV.

For this clone: Other DNA sequences from this sample encode an identical CDR3 as well. The V call is TRBV28, the J call TRBJ1-2; D is possibly TRBD1 (5 bases). The germline V gene has CDR1 MDHEN and CDR2 SYDVKM. V was pared by 2 bases and J by 5 bases, with 9 bases between. This CDR3 contains 13 residues. CDR3 sequence (DNA): TGTGCCAGCAGTTTACAGGGCCCATATGGCTACACCTTC. Encoded protein: CASSLQGPYGYTF.

The rearrangement links TRBV11-3 to TRBJ1-1, with D possibly being TRBD1 (6 bases). In germline, CDR1 is SGHNT, CDR2 YENEEA. V was trimmed by 5 bases and J by 1 base, leaving 26 bases between them. The CDR3 is 19 amino acids. The CDR3 sequence: CASSPGEGRGLGTNTEAFF. Here the CDR3 DNA reads TGTGCCAGCAGCCCAGGGGAGGGTCGGGGCCTGGGCACGAACACTGAAGCTTTCTTT.

V usage is TRBV5-1 and J usage is TRBJ2-2; 12 nucleotides agree with TRBD2. The CDR3 extends over 16 amino acids. Trimming at V came to 4 bases and at J to 7 bases, leaving 8 bases not matched to a gene. Per germline, CDR1 SGHRS and CDR2 YFSETQ. This CDR3 is CASSPSGGDLGGELFF. CDR3 DNA: TGCGCCAGCAGCCCTAGCGGGGGGGACCTCGGCGGGGAGCTGTTTTTT.

The rearrangement uses TRBV15 and TRBJ2-5, with D perhaps matching TRBD2 (6 bases). Trimming removed 0 bases from V and 5 bases from J, with 13 bases in between. The CDR3 contains 15 residues. Germline lookup yields CDR1 LNHNV and CDR2 YYDKDF (reference sequence). The CDR3 nucleotides read TGTGCCACCAGCAGAGAGGCGGGGCCACGGGAGACCCAGTACTTC. Protein sequence: CATSREAGPRETQYF.

This clone was detected a few times. The chain links TRBV30 to TRBJ1-2; D uncertain. Germline V gene lookup returns CDR1 GTSNPN and CDR2 SVGIG (reference sequence). CDR3 length equals 10 residues. Trimming took off 4 bases at V and 10 bases at J, with 10 bases between the two ends. CDR3 bases: TGTGCCTGGAAAAAGGGAGTCTACACCTTC. Translating it yields CAWKKGVYTF.

The chain recombines TRBV2 with TRBJ1-6; a weak D match, TRBD1 (6 bases). Germline V CDR1 and CDR2: SNHLY, FYNNEI. The CDR3 spans 14 residues. V was cut by 4 bases and J by 10 bases, with 14 bases left in between. The CDR3 spells CASSGEQGVSPLHF. CDR3 in DNA: TGTGCCAGCAGTGGGGAACAGGGCGTCTCACCCCTCCACTTT.

The CDR3 here is CASSQGQMSTDTQYF. CDR3 sequence (DNA): TGTGCCAGCAGCCAGGGACAGATGAGCACAGATACGCAGTATTTT. V and J are TRBV11-2 and TRBJ2-3, with 7 bases identical to TRBD1. CDR3 size: 15 residues. CDR1 SGHAT and CDR2 FQNNGV come from the germline V gene. J lost 0 bases, V lost 5 bases, and 5 bases had no gene match.

The chain couples TRBV5-1 to TRBJ2-5; D may be TRBD2 (6 bases). Deletions cut 2 bases from V and 2 bases from J, with 10 bases between. Per germline, CDR1 SGHRS and CDR2 YFSETQ. The CDR3 contains 14 residues. CDR3 DNA: TGCGCCAGCAGCTTCGGGACTGGGCAAGAGACCCAGTACTTC. Residues: CASSFGTGQETQYF.

V usage is TRBV12-5 and J usage is TRBJ2-4; tentatively, D is TRBD2 (5 bases). The length of the CDR3 is 13 residues. Trimming cost V 5 bases and J 5 bases, with 10 bases left between them. The V gene's germline CDR1 is LGHNT and CDR2 FRNRAP. CDR3 nucleotides: TGTGCTAGTGGTCCGGGATCCGAAAACATTCAGTACTTC. It codes for CASGPGSENIQYF.

The chain uses TRBV29-1 and TRBJ2-7; 8 bases agree with TRBD1. Germline CDR1 SQVTM, CDR2 ANQGSEA. The CDR3 consists of 17 residues. V gave up 0 bases and J gave up 6 bases; unmatched junction bases: 16. The CDR3 nucleotides read TGCAGCGTTGAAGATCCCCAAAAACAGGGGGGCCCCTTCGAGCAGTACTTC. Protein sequence: CSVEDPQKQGGPFEQYF.

The CDR3 reads CASSATGDSTEAFF. The CDR3 DNA sequence: TGTGCCAGCAGCGCGACAGGGGATTCCACTGAAGCTTTCTTT. The chain carries TRBV9 and TRBJ1-1, with 8 nucleotides matching TRBD1. Germline V gene sequence: CDR1 SGDLS, CDR2 YYNGEE. The V segment lost 3 bases and the J segment 4 bases; nucleotides outside the gene matches: 5. The CDR3 extends over 14 amino acids.

This sequence joins TRBV2 and TRBJ2-7; a possible D gene is TRBD1 (7 bases). CDR1 is SNHLY, CDR2 FYNNEI, per germline. V was clipped by 7 bases and J by 3 bases, with 16 bases between them. This CDR3 comprises 14 residues. CDR3 sequence reads: CASIAGQGVYEQYF. The CDR3, as DNA: TGTGCCAGCATCGCGGGGCAGGGGGTCTACGAGCAGTACTTC.

The chain employs TRBV30 and TRBJ1-3, with unresolved D. The CDR3 runs to 14 residues. The V gene's germline CDR1 is GTSNPN and CDR2 SVGIG (reference sequence). V dropped 0 bases and J dropped 8 bases, with 14 bases sitting between them. CDR3 coding DNA: TGTGCCTGGAGTGTAAGCCTGGGCTTGGACACCATATATTTT. Its protein product is CAWSVSLGLDTIYF.

The chain employs TRBV24-1 and TRBJ2-1, with TRBD1 matching 10 bases. Germline assignment: CDR1 KGHDR and CDR2 SFDVKD. The CDR3 is 18 amino acids. V shed 3 bases, J shed 8 bases, and the junction held 15 bases outside the gene matches. CDR3 amino acids: CATSDAPGRDRGGDEQFF. CDR3 nucleotides: TGTGCCACCAGTGATGCCCCCGGCCGGGACAGGGGTGGGGATGAGCAGTTCTTC.

The V and J genes are TRBV19 and TRBJ1-1, with 8 nucleotides matching TRBD1. V was pared by 5 bases and J by 1 base, with 6 bases of the junction left unmatched. This CDR3 has 15 residues. The germline CDR1 and CDR2 sequences are LNHDA and SQIVND (reference sequence). The CDR3 loop reads CASSPGGLGNTEAFF. The CDR3 DNA reads as TGTGCCAGTAGTCCAGGGGGCTTAGGGAACACTGAAGCTTTCTTT.

The V and J genes are TRBV28 and TRBJ1-1; no clear D gene. The CDR3 covers 15 residues. V shed 3 bases and J shed 3 bases, with 14 bases lying between them. Germline CDR1 is MDHEN and CDR2 is SYDVKM. This CDR3 is CASSLPLTGDTEAFF. CDR3 DNA: TGTGCCAGCAGTTTGCCATTGACCGGGGACACTGAAGCTTTCTTT. Full variable domain (missing parts from reference TRBV28 and TRBJ1-1): DVKVTQSSRYLVKRTGEKVFLECVQDMDHENMFWYRQDPGLGLRLIYFSYDVKMKEKGDIPEGYSVSREKKERFSLILESASTNQTSMYLCASSLPLTGDTEAFFGQGTRLTVV.

V and J are TRBV5-1 and TRBJ2-7; TRBD1 is a possible D gene (5 bases). The CDR3 length is 13 residues. Looked up from germline, CDR1 is SGHRS and CDR2 is YFSETQ. With 5 bases removed from V and 5 bases from J, the gap between germline ends came to 14 bases. Here the CDR3 DNA reads TGCGCCAGCAGTCCTCAGGGTTTCCACGAGCAGTACTTC. Amino acids: CASSPQGFHEQYF.

The chain has TRBV5-4 and TRBJ1-5; weak D call: TRBD1 (5 bases). Germline CDR1 reads SGHNT; CDR2 reads YYREEE (reference sequence). V was cut by 3 bases and J by 2 bases, with 12 bases left in between. The CDR3 extends over 15 amino acids. CDR3: CASSSGGVGNQPQHF. In DNA form, the CDR3 reads TGTGCCAGCAGCTCGGGGGGAGTTGGCAATCAGCCCCAGCATTTT. The whole variable domain, filled in from reference TRBV5-4 and TRBJ1-5, reads ETGVTQSPTHLIKTRGQQVTLRCSSQSGHNTVSWYQQALGQGPQFIFQYYREEENGRGNFPPRFSGLQFPNYSSELNVNALELDDSALYLCASSSGGVGNQPQHFGDGTRLSIL.